This T cell receptor beta chain was recorded in a study of CD8 T cells in Susac syndrome. RNA in amounts of about 0.5 to 1 ug was reverse transcribed with random hexamers. Amplification of TCR beta CDR3 spanned 54 Vbeta and 13 Jbeta via immunoSEQ multiplex PCR. From the immunoSEQ multiplex PCR reads, TCRdb called clonotypes with MiXCR, one entry per CDR3 protein. This table has 150,000 to 200,000 distinct CDR3 sequences, about 93% appearing once. Blood CD8+ and CD4+ T cells underwent high-throughput TCR beta sequencing. The CDR3 spans 15 residues. V lost 4 bases, J lost 4 bases, and 6 bases stayed unmatched. CDR1 and CDR2 (germline): SGHNT, YYREEE (reference sequence).

The source of this sequence is a human donor with multiple sclerosis. The sample taken for sequencing was CD4+ T cells from PBMCs. The chain has TRBV5-4 and TRBJ2-1; 9 nucleotides match TRBD2. CDR3 amino acids: CASSPTSGYYNEQFF. The CDR3 DNA is TGTGCCAGCAGCCCGACTAGCGGTTATTACAATGAGCAGTTCTTC. Using reference TRBV5-4 and TRBJ2-1 for the parts outside the CDR3, the full variable domain is ETGVTQSPTHLIKTRGQQVTLRCSSQSGHNTVSWYQQALGQGPQFIFQYYREEENGRGNFPPRFSGLQFPNYSSELNVNALELDDSALYLCASSPTSGYYNEQFFGPGTRLTVL.